This T cell receptor (beta chain) emerged from a study of T cell repertoires in cytomegalovirus infection. The wider study: Signatures in public TCR beta sequences pointed to both CMV infection and matching HLA type. Findings and caveats of the study: In two of eight donors, the top clonotype was HLA-C-restricted CMV-specific.

Per germline, CDR1 MDHEN and CDR2 SYDVKM. CDR3 size: 16 residues. The V end was cut by 3 bases, the J end by 2 bases, with 17 bases between. This clonotype showed up many times. The antigen is not known. One entry per CDR3 protein results from TCRdb running MiXCR on the reads. The sample yields 76,000 or so distinct CDR3 sequences, about 3.8% seen once. Specimen: PBMCs. The receptor comes from a human donor in good health (CMV status not recorded). Some clones in this sample may be carry-over from other donors' samples. This rearrangement joins TRBV28 to TRBJ2-7; D gene uncertain. In DNA, the CDR3 is TGTGCCAGCAGTTTTGGATACAGCCTTTCAGCCTACGAGCAGTACTTC. Its protein product is CASSFGYSLSAYEQYF.